Listed here are 28 T cell receptor beta chains from one sample, sequenced in a study of technical replicates of blood from several donors. Measured with immunoSEQ multiplex PCR; TCRdb has only the in-frame clones, and not every one. The sample records about 60,000 clones, 87% being singletons. Sequencing used PBMCs. The receptors shown here come from a human donor in good health. Some clones in this sample may be carry-over from other donors' samples.

The chain joins TRBV7-2 to TRBJ2-1; 12 nucleotides match TRBD2. V shed 5 bases, J shed 5 bases, and the junction held 4 bases outside the gene matches. Germline CDR1 and CDR2: SGHTA and FQGNSA. CDR3 size: 15 residues. CDR3 coding DNA: TGTGCCAGCAGCCCCTGGACTAGCGGGAACAATGAGCAGTTCTTC. Its translation: CASSPWTSGNNEQFF.

The V and J genes are TRBV9 and TRBJ1-1; a possible D gene is TRBD1 (5 bases). The V end lost 0 bases, the J end lost 6 bases, and 12 bases lay between the germline ends. This CDR3 contains 14 residues. Germline-derived CDR1 and CDR2 are SGDLS and YYNGEE. The CDR3 reads CASSVAPGGAEAFF. CDR3 nucleotides: TGTGCCAGCAGCGTAGCCCCCGGGGGGGCTGAAGCTTTCTTT.

The gene calls are TRBV21-1 and TRBJ1-5. TRBV21-1 is termed a pseudogene. The length of the CDR3 is 14 residues. The CDR3 sequence is CASSSRLSDQPQHF. The CDR3 DNA follows: TGTGCCAGCAGCTCCCGACTCTCCGATCAGCCCCAGCATTTT.

This clone was seen once. This chain connects TRBV25-1 to TRBJ2-2, with 10 bases aligning to TRBD2. V gave up 5 bases and J gave up 3 bases; unmatched junction bases: 12. The CDR3 totals 18 residues. The germline V gene has CDR1 MGHDK and CDR2 SYGVNS. The CDR3 DNA sequence: TGTGCCAGCAGTCACTATGGGGCTAGCGGGGGCTACACCGGGGAGCTGTTTTTT. It translates to CASSHYGASGGYTGELFF.

The gene calls are TRBV7-2 and TRBJ2-4, with 10 bases lining up with TRBD1. Trimming cost V 4 bases and J 6 bases; bases outside gene matches: 6. CDR3 size: 15 residues. Germline-derived CDR1 and CDR2 are SGHTA and FQGNSA. As DNA, the CDR3 is TGTGCCAGCAGCTATGACAGGGGGCGCGGAAACATTCAGTACTTC. Encoded protein: CASSYDRGRGNIQYF.

The chain couples TRBV29-1 to TRBJ1-6; TRBD1 matches 10 bases. This CDR3 contains 13 residues. The trim removed 6 bases at V and 10 bases at J, leaving 6 bases unmatched. From germline, CDR1 is SQVTM and CDR2 ANQGSEA. The CDR3 bases are TGCAGCGTGAAACGGGACAGGGGATCACCCCTCCACTTT. Amino acids: CSVKRDRGSPLHF.

This clone appeared a few times. The genes are TRBV5-1 and TRBJ1-1; D is unclear. This CDR3 region has 16 residues. The V and J ends lost 4 bases and 2 bases respectively, with 18 bases between them. The germline CDR1 and CDR2 sequences are SGHRS and YFSETQ. The CDR3 is CASSISRRAGNTEAFF. Written as DNA, the CDR3 is TGCGCCAGCAGCATTTCGAGGCGGGCGGGAAACACTGAAGCTTTCTTT.

The chain has TRBV5-5 and TRBJ2-5; TRBD1 is a possible D gene (6 bases). The germline V gene encodes CDR1 SGHKS and CDR2 YYEKEE (reference sequence). Trimming left V 1 base short and J 4 bases short, with 17 bases between. CDR3 length: 16 residues. The CDR3 DNA follows: TGTGCCAGCAGCTTGACTATCACAGGGTTAGCAGAGACCCAGTACTTC. It is translated as CASSLTITGLAETQYF. The full variable domain, completed using reference TRBV5-5 and TRBJ2-5, is DAGVTQSPTHLIKTRGQQVTLRCSPISGHKSVSWYQQVLGQGPQFIFQYYEKEERGRGNFPDRFSARQFPNYSSELNVNALLLGDSALYLCASSLTITGLAETQYFGPGTRLLVL.

This clone appeared once. The chain links TRBV7-9 to TRBJ2-7; TRBD1 matches at 7 bases. The germline CDR1 and CDR2 sequences are SEHNR and FQNEAQ (reference sequence). The CDR3 runs to 14 residues. The trim removed 4 bases at V and 6 bases at J, leaving 9 bases unmatched. This CDR3 reads CASSSPGQRSEQYF. The CDR3 region has the DNA TGTGCCAGCAGCTCGCCGGGACAGCGGAGCGAGCAGTACTTC.

The chain recombines TRBV5-4 with TRBJ2-1, with 8 bases aligning to TRBD1. Germline CDR1 is SGHNT and CDR2 is YYREEE (reference sequence). This CDR3 region has 15 residues. The junction had 3 bases not matched to a gene; V was cut back by 1 base and J by 3 bases. For the CDR3, the DNA is TGTGCCAGCAGCTTGCAGGACAGGGTCTACAATGAGCAGTTCTTC. Encoded protein: CASSLQDRVYNEQFF.

As DNA, the CDR3 is TGTGCCACCTGGGGTCTCAGGGGAAAAAGTCCCGGGGAGCTGTTTTTT. It translates to CATWGLRGKSPGELFF. The chain joins TRBV7-9 to TRBJ2-2; D is perhaps TRBD1 (6 bases). The germline V gene encodes CDR1 SEHNR and CDR2 FQNEAQ (reference sequence). V was pared by 10 bases and J by 6 bases, with 24 bases between. The CDR3 contains 16 residues.

V is TRBV27 and J is TRBJ1-1; D is possibly TRBD1 (6 bases). Looked up from germline, CDR1 is MNHEY and CDR2 is SMNVEV (reference sequence). V lost 8 bases and J lost 0, with 22 bases in between. The CDR3 sequence is 17 residues long. CDR3 DNA: TGTGCCAGCGGAGTGGGCCGAACAGGGAAAATGAACACTGAAGCTTTCTTT. Its translation: CASGVGRTGKMNTEAFF.

For the CDR3, the DNA is TGTGCCTGGAGTCAAGGGGTCGAAGGCTACACCTTC. Protein: CAWSQGVEGYTF. This chain connects TRBV30 to TRBJ1-2, with a weak D call TRBD1 (5 bases). V shed 2 bases and J shed 8 bases, with 12 bases lying between them. The CDR3 runs 12 residues. Per germline, CDR1 GTSNPN and CDR2 SVGIG (reference sequence).

The chain joins TRBV18 to TRBJ1-4; D is undetermined. Germline V gene lookup returns CDR1 KGHSH and CDR2 LQKENI. The CDR3 covers 13 residues. The V and J ends lost 3 bases and 8 bases respectively, with 10 bases between them. The CDR3 sequence: CASSPASEEKLFF. The CDR3, as DNA: TGTGCCAGCTCACCCGCCTCGGAGGAAAAACTGTTTTTT.

This chain connects TRBV10-3 to TRBJ2-5; tentatively, D is TRBD1 (6 bases). The CDR3 runs to 14 residues. Germline lookup yields CDR1 ENHRY and CDR2 SYGVKD. V was cut by 7 bases and J by 2 bases, with 14 bases left in between. The CDR3 nucleotides are TGTGCCATCACCCCGGACAGACTACAAGAGACCCAGTACTTC. The encoded protein is CAITPDRLQETQYF.

J is TRBJ2-2 and V is TRBV2; 8 positions agree with TRBD2. This CDR3 has 14 amino acids. After removal of 6 bases from V and 4 bases from J, the junction contained 4 bases not matched to a gene. Germline CDR1 and CDR2: SNHLY and FYNNEI. The CDR3: CASSLTSVTGELFF. The CDR3 bases are TGTGCCAGCAGCCTGACTAGCGTCACCGGGGAGCTGTTTTTT.

This sequence joins TRBV20-1 and TRBJ1-1; D uncertain. Trimming left V 3 bases short and J 5 bases short, with 7 bases between. The CDR3 has 11 amino acids. The germline V gene encodes CDR1 DFQATT and CDR2 SNEGSKA (reference sequence). The CDR3 spells CSARPQTEAFF. CDR3 nucleotides: TGCAGTGCTAGGCCCCAGACTGAAGCTTTCTTT.

V gene TRBV7-9 combines with J gene TRBJ2-5; 7 nucleotides match TRBD2. V gave up 5 bases and J gave up 1 base; unmatched junction bases: 13. Germline lookup yields CDR1 SEHNR and CDR2 FQNEAQ (reference sequence). This CDR3 has 17 amino acids. This CDR3 reads CASSLYLVGGIQETQYF. The CDR3 DNA is TGTGCCAGCAGCCTATACCTTGTGGGAGGGATCCAAGAGACCCAGTACTTC.

This chain links TRBV4-2 with TRBJ1-2; 7 bases line up with TRBD1. V dropped 4 bases and J dropped 8; count of bases not matched to a gene: 10. Germline CDR1 and CDR2: LGHNA and YNFKEQ. This CDR3 is 14 amino acids long. CDR3 region: CASSPPGTARGYTF. CDR3 DNA sequence: TGTGCCAGCAGCCCCCCCGGGACAGCCCGGGGCTACACCTTC.

The chain combines TRBV18 with TRBJ1-2; maybe TRBD1 (5 bases). V lost 8 bases, J lost 5 bases, and 15 bases lay in between. The germline CDR1 and CDR2 sequences are KGHSH and LQKENI. CDR3 size: 13 residues. CDR3: CASHLPGDYGYTF. CDR3 bases: TGTGCCAGCCACCTCCCGGGGGATTATGGCTACACCTTC.

This CDR3 is CASSVDLGGGRDSPLHF. The CDR3 DNA reads as TGTGCCAGCAGCGTAGATTTGGGGGGGGGCAGGGATTCACCCCTCCACTTT. The chain carries TRBV9 and TRBJ1-6; maybe TRBD1 (6 bases). The CDR3 has 17 residues. Germline-derived CDR1 and CDR2 are SGDLS and YYNGEE. The V end lost 0 bases, the J end lost 8 bases, and 18 bases lay between the germline ends.

This clone has a handful of counts. V usage is TRBV2 and J usage is TRBJ2-5, with TRBD2 identical over 10 bases. V was clipped by 1 base and J by 2 bases; unmatched bases: 4. Germline loops: CDR1 SNHLY, CDR2 FYNNEI. The CDR3 has 16 amino acids. The CDR3 coding sequence is TGTGCCAGCAGTGAAGGGATAGCGGGAGGTCAAGAGACCCAGTACTTC. This sequence encodes CASSEGIAGGQETQYF.

This sequence joins TRBV15 and TRBJ2-7; TRBD2 is a possible D gene (6 bases). CDR3 length: 18 amino acids. V lost 0 bases, J lost 2 bases, and 20 bases lay in between. Germline lookup yields CDR1 LNHNV and CDR2 YYDKDF (reference sequence). CDR3 sequence: CATSRDNLGTSEAYEQYF. Written as DNA, the CDR3 is TGTGCCACCAGCAGAGATAACTTAGGGACTTCAGAAGCCTACGAGCAGTACTTC. Looking up the rest from reference TRBV15 and TRBJ2-7 gives the full variable domain: DAMVIQNPRYQVTQFGKPVTLSCSQTLNHNVMYWYQQKSSQAPKLLFHYYDKDFNNEADTPDNFQSRRPNTSFCFLDIRSPGLGDTAMYLCATSRDNLGTSEAYEQYFGPGTRLTVT.

This sequence joins TRBV4-1 and TRBJ2-1; no definite D call. Trimming shortened V by 2 bases and J by 8 bases, and 7 bases separated the two germline ends. The CDR3 covers 12 residues. Germline CDR1 is MGHRA and CDR2 is YSYEKL. The CDR3 nucleotides are TGCGCCAGCAGCCAACTAGAGGATGAGCAGTTCTTC. As protein: CASSQLEDEQFF.

The gene calls are TRBV9 and TRBJ2-2; 8 positions match TRBD1. Trimming at V came to 4 bases and at J to 1 base, leaving 3 bases not matched to a gene. The CDR3 is 15 amino acids. Germline CDR1 SGDLS, CDR2 YYNGEE. The CDR3 bases are TGTGCCAGCAGCCCCGGGACAGGGAACACCGGGGAGCTGTTTTTT. It translates to CASSPGTGNTGELFF.

J is TRBJ1-2 and V is TRBV4-1; D call uncertain. The CDR3 sequence is 13 residues long. Trimming cost V 0 bases and J 12 bases, with 14 bases left between them. Germline assignment: CDR1 MGHRA and CDR2 YSYEKL. CDR3 sequence: CASSQEGLQDHTF. The CDR3 bases are TGCGCCAGCAGCCAAGAGGGTTTGCAGGATCACACCTTC.

The chain has TRBV4-3 and TRBJ2-6; TRBD2 might be the D (6 bases). Trimming removed 0 bases at V and 0 bases at J, with 18 bases between. Germline CDR1 is LGHNA and CDR2 is YSLEER. The CDR3 is made up of 20 amino acids. This chain's CDR3 is CASSQDRGGTKSSGANVLTF. DNA for the CDR3: TGCGCCAGCAGCCAAGATCGAGGCGGGACCAAAAGCTCTGGGGCCAACGTCCTGACTTTC.

A few counts support this clone. The chain carries TRBV4-3 and TRBJ1-3, with no clear D. Trimming took off 0 bases at V and 0 bases at J, with 6 bases between the two ends. Germline CDR1 is LGHNA and CDR2 is YSLEER. The CDR3 sequence is 15 residues long. CDR3 in DNA: TGCGCCAGCAGCCAAGATTCCAGCTCTGGAAACACCATATATTTT. Amino acids: CASSQDSSSGNTIYF.